Listed below are T cell receptor beta chains from one sample, sequenced in a study of response to subunit inactivated influenza vaccine. TCRdb reanalysed the RT-PCR reads using MiXCR and keeps one entry per CDR3 protein. This sample carries approximately 530,000 distinct CDR3 sequences, around 13% of them seen once, and the ten largest clones take around 12%. The sample in question was PBMCs from blood, obtained 35 to 45 days after vaccination. Source of these receptors: a man aged 50-60 years who received an inactivated influenza vaccine. Each CDR3 is given with its conserved first and last residue. A D gene is named only where the DNA matches it firmly.

D	V	J	CDR3
TRBD1	TRBV29-1	TRBJ2-7	CSVVLGAGGYEQYF
-	TRBV20-1	TRBJ2-7	CSAISSGDFYEQYF
-	TRBV20-1	TRBJ2-2	CSARDRGGPGELFF
-	TRBV25-1	TRBJ2-5	CASSSNSGVETQYF
-	TRBV6-5	TRBJ1-6	CASSYSAGSGSPLHF
TRBD2	TRBV7-6	TRBJ2-1	CASSPTSGRLRVYNEQFF
-	TRBV29-1	TRBJ2-7	CSVEEGAYEQYF
-	TRBV29-1	TRBJ2-1	CSVEIRGRSSYNEQFF
-	TRBV7-9	TRBJ1-5	CASSYESGNQPQHF
TRBD2	TRBV6-1	TRBJ2-3	CASSRSGSGTDTQYF
-	TRBV10-3	TRBJ1-3	CAIRPSPGRMSSGNTIYF
-	TRBV5-1	TRBJ2-3	CASSQGLTDTQYF
-	TRBV7-2	TRBJ2-7	CASSLGVISYEQYF
TRBD1	TRBV4-1	TRBJ1-2	CASSQGTGKTYGYTF
-	TRBV15	TRBJ2-1	CATSRPTRNEQFF
TRBD2	TRBV20-1	TRBJ2-3	CRGLAGTDTQYF
TRBD2	TRBV7-2	TRBJ2-1	CASSGTGTSGSNEQFF
TRBD2	TRBV20-1	TRBJ2-1	CSARNFGLAGEGEQFF
-	TRBV6-1	TRBJ2-7	CASSPRASSYEQYF
-	TRBV28	TRBJ1-5	CASEEQGRSNQPQHF
-	TRBV2	TRBJ2-1	CASRHGSRYEQFF
TRBD2	TRBV4-3	TRBJ2-2	CASSPGLADNTGELFF
-	TRBV7-8	TRBJ1-2	CASSSPSGNGYTF
-	TRBV7-9	TRBJ2-3	CASSLANTGASPQYF
-	TRBV27	TRBJ1-4	CASSPRATQNEKLFF
-	TRBV15	TRBJ2-2	CATSRVSSTGELFF
-	TRBV19	TRBJ2-7	CASSARDGSYEQYF
TRBD2	TRBV10-2	TRBJ2-1	CASSEERGGEQFF
TRBD2	TRBV3-1	TRBJ2-5	CACSPELAGGIVKETQYF
TRBD1	TRBV29-1	TRBJ1-1	CSVAGTGGEAFF
-	TRBV7-2	TRBJ2-7	CASLAGSSYEQYF
TRBD2	TRBV11-2	TRBJ2-5	CASSFPGLAGWAGETQYF
-	TRBV29-1	TRBJ1-2	CSVVQDPVF
TRBD1	TRBV5-1	TRBJ1-2	CASSPYATGKYGYTF
-	TRBV6-1	TRBJ2-6	CASSAAGGANVLTF
-	TRBV20-1	TRBJ2-5	CSAPGLRRYKQETQYF